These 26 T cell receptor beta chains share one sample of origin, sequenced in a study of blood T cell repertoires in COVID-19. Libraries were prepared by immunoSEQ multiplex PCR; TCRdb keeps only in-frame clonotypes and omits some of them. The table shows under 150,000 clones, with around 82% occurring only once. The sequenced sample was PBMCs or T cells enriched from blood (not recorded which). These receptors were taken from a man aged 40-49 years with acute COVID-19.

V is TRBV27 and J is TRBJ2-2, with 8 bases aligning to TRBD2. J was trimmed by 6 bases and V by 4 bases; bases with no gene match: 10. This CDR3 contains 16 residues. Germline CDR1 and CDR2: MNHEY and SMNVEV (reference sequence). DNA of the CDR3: TGTGCCAGCAGTTCTCAGCGGGCGGGGGGCGCCGGGGAGCTGTTTTTT. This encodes CASSSQRAGGAGELFF.

The CDR3 protein is CASSLGPQPREKLFF. CDR3 sequence (DNA): TGTGCCAGCAGTCTAGGTCCCCAGCCCCGGGAAAAACTGTTTTTT. The chain employs TRBV27 and TRBJ1-4, with D unresolved. Germline assignment: CDR1 MNHEY and CDR2 SMNVEV (reference sequence). The germline V and J ends were trimmed by 5 bases and 8 bases, with 18 bases remaining between them. The CDR3 spans 15 residues.

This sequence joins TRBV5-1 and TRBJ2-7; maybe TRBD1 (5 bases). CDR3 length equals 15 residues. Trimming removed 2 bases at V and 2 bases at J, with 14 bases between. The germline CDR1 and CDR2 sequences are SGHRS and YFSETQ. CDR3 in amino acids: CASSLLPRQTYEQYF. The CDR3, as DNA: TGCGCCAGCAGCTTATTACCAAGACAGACCTACGAGCAGTACTTC.

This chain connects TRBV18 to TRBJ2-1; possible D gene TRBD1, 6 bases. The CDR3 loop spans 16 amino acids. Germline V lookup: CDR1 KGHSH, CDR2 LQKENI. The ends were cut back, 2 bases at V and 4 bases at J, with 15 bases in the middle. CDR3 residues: CASSPFNNRAYNEQFF. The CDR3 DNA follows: TGTGCCAGCTCACCATTCAATAACAGGGCTTACAATGAGCAGTTCTTC.

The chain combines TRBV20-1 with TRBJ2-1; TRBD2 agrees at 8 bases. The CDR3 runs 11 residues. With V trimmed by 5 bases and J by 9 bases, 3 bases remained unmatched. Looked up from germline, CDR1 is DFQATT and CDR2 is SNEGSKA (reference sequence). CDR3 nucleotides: TGCAGTGCTGCACTAGCGGTTGAGCAGTTCTTC. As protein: CSAALAVEQFF.

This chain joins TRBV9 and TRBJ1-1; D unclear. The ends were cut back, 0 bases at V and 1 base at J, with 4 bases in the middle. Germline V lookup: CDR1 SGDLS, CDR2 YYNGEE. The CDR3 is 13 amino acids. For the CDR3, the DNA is TGTGCCAGCAGCGTAGAACAGAACACTGAAGCTTTCTTT. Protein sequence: CASSVEQNTEAFF.

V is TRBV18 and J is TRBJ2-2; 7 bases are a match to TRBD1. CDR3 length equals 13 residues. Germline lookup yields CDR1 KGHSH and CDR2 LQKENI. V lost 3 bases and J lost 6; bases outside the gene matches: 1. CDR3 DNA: TGTGCCAGCTCACCTACAGGGGCCGGGGAGCTGTTTTTT. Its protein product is CASSPTGAGELFF.

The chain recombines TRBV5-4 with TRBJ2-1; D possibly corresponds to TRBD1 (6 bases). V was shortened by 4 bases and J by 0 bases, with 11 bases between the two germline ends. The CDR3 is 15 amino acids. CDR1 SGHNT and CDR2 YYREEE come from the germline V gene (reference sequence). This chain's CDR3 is CASSQGGGSYNEQFF. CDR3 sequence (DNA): TGTGCCAGCAGCCAAGGGGGTGGCTCCTACAATGAGCAGTTCTTC.

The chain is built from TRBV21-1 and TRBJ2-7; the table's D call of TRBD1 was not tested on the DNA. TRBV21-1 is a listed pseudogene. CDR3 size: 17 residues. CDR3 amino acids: CASSNQRGRGFPYEQYF. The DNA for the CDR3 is TGTGCCAGCAGCAACCAACGGGGAAGGGGGTTTCCCTACGAGCAGTACTTC.

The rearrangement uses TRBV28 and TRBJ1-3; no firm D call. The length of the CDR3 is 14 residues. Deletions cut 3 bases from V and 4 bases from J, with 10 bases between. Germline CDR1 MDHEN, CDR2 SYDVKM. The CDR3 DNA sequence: TGTGCCAGCAGTTTGGGCGGGAACGGAAACACCATATATTTT. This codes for CASSLGGNGNTIYF. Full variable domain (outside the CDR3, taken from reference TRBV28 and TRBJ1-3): DVKVTQSSRYLVKRTGEKVFLECVQDMDHENMFWYRQDPGLGLRLIYFSYDVKMKEKGDIPEGYSVSREKKERFSLILESASTNQTSMYLCASSLGGNGNTIYFGEGSWLTVV.

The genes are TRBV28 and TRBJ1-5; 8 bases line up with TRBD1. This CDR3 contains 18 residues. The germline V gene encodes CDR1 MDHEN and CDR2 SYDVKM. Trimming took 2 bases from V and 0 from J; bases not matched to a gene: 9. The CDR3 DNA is TGTGCCAGCAGTTTAAGGGCAGGGGGCACATATAGCAATCAGCCCCAGCATTTT. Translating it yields CASSLRAGGTYSNQPQHF. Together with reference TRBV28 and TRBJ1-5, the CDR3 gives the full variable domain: DVKVTQSSRYLVKRTGEKVFLECVQDMDHENMFWYRQDPGLGLRLIYFSYDVKMKEKGDIPEGYSVSREKKERFSLILESASTNQTSMYLCASSLRAGGTYSNQPQHFGDGTRLSIL.

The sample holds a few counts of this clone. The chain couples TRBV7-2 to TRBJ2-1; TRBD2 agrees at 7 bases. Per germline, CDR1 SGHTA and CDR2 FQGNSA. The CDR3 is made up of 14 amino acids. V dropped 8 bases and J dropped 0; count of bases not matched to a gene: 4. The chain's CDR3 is CASQRDSSYNEQFF. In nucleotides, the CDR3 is TGTGCCAGCCAGCGGGATAGCTCCTACAATGAGCAGTTCTTC.

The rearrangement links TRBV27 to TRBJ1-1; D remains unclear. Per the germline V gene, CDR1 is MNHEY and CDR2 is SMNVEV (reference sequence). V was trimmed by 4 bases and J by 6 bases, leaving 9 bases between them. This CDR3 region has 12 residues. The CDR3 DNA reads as TGTGCCAGCAGTTCACAGCGGGCTGAAGCTTTCTTT. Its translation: CASSSQRAEAFF.

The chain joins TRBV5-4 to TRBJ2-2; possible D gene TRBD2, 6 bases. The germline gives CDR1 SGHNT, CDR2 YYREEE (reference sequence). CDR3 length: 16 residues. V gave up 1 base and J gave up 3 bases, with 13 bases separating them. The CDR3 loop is CASSLNKGGDTGELFF. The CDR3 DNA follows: TGTGCCAGCAGCTTGAATAAGGGCGGGGACACCGGGGAGCTGTTTTTT.

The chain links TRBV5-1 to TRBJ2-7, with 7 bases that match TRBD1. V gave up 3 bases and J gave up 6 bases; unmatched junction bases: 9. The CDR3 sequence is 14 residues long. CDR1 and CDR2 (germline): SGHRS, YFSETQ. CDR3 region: CASSSDPDRAEQYF. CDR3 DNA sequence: TGCGCCAGCAGCTCGGACCCCGACAGGGCCGAGCAGTACTTC.

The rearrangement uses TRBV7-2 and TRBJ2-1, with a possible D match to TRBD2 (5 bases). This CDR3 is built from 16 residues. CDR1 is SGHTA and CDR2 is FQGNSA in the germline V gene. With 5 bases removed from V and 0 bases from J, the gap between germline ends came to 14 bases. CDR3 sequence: CASSPDWASSYNEQFF. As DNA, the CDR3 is TGTGCCAGCAGCCCGGACTGGGCGAGCTCCTACAATGAGCAGTTCTTC.

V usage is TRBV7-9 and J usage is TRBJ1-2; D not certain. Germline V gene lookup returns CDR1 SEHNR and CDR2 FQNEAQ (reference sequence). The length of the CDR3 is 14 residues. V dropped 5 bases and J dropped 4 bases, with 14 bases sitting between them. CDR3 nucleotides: TGTGCCAGCAGCCTTAGCGGGCAGACCTATGGCTACACCTTC. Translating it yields CASSLSGQTYGYTF.

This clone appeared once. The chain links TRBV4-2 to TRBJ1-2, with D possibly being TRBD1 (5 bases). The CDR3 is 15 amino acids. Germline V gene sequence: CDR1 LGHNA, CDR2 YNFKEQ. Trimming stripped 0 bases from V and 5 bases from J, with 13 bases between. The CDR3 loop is CASSQEGGGEYGYTF. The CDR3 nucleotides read TGTGCCAGCAGCCAAGAAGGTGGGGGGGAATATGGCTACACCTTC.

The CDR3 loop reads CASSLSSGGNTEAFF. CDR3 nucleotide sequence: TGTGCCAGCAGTTTATCGTCGGGGGGGAACACTGAAGCTTTCTTT. The gene calls are TRBV27 and TRBJ1-1; D possibly corresponds to TRBD1 (5 bases). The ends were cut back, 0 bases at V and 1 base at J, with 9 bases in the middle. Germline V gene data show CDR1 as MNHEY and CDR2 as SMNVEV (reference sequence). The CDR3 spans 15 residues.

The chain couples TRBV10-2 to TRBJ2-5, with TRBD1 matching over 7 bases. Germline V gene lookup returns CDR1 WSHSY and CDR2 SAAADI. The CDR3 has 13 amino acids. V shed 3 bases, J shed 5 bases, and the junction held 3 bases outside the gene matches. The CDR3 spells CASSDRGSETQYF. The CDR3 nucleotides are TGCGCCAGCAGTGACAGGGGGTCGGAGACCCAGTACTTC.

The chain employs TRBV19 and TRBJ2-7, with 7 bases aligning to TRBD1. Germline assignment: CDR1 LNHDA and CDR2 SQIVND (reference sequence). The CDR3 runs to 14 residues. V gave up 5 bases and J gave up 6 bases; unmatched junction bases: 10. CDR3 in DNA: TGTGCCAGTAGTCGACAGGGACCCGGTAGCGAGCAGTACTTC. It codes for CASSRQGPGSEQYF.

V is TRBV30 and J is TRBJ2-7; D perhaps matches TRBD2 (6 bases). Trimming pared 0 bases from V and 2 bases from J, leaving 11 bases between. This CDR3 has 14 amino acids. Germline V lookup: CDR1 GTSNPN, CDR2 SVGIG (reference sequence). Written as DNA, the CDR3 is TGTGCCTGGAGTGTACGTGGAGGGGCCTACGAGCAGTACTTC. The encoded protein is CAWSVRGGAYEQYF.

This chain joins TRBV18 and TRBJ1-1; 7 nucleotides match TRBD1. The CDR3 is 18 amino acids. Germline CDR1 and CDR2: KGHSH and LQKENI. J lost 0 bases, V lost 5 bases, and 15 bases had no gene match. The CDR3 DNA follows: TGTGCCAGCTCAACCAGGGGGAGCACCAGAAGCATGAACACTGAAGCTTTCTTT. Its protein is CASSTRGSTRSMNTEAFF.

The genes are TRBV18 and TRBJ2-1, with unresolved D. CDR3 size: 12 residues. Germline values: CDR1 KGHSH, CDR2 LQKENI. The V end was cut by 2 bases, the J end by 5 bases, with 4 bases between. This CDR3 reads CASSPIDNEQFF. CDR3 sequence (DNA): TGTGCCAGCTCACCAATCGACAATGAGCAGTTCTTC.

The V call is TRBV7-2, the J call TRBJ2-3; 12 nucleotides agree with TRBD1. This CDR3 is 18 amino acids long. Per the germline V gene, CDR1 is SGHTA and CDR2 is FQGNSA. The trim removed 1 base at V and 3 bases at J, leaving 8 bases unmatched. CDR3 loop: CASSLGRGQGAQTDTQYF. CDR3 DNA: TGTGCCAGCAGCTTAGGAAGGGGACAGGGGGCGCAAACAGATACGCAGTATTTT.

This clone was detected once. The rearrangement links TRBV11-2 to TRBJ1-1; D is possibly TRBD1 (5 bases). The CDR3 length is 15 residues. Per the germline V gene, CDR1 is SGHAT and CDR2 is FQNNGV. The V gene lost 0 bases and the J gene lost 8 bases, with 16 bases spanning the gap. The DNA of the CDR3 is TGTGCCAGCAGCTTAGACGGAGGGCAGGGCGCGGAAGCTTTCTTT. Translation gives CASSLDGGQGAEAFF.